This is a list of T cell receptor beta chains from one sample in a study of identical twins. MiXCR, run by TCRdb on the 5' RACE reads, gives a single entry per CDR3 protein. The sample has about 530,000 distinct CDR3 sequences, 20% to 25% seen once. The data were also submitted as part of a second study, on yellow fever vaccine responses in identical twins.

Sequencing used CD4+ T cells sorted from blood. Receptor source: a woman younger than 30 in good health. The CDR3 runs from the conserved cysteine through the conserved F or W. A D gene is named only where the DNA matches it firmly. The size entry is marked missing in some rows and otherwise reads once, few, many or a size class.

J gene | D gene | V gene | CDR3 length | clone size | CDR3 DNA | CDR3 protein
TRBJ2-3 | TRBD2 | TRBV7-9 | 14 | NA | TGTGCGAGCAGCGGTAGCGGGAGGGCAGATACGCAGTATTTT | CASSGSGRADTQYF
TRBJ2-7 | NA | TRBV15 | 13 | few | TGTGCCACCAGCAGAGGGGGAGTTTACGAGCAGTACTTC | CATSRGGVYEQYF
TRBJ2-1 | TRBD1 | TRBV14 | 17 | many | TGTGCCAGCAGCGATTTGCCGGGACAGGGGATTTACGATGAGCAGTTCTTC | CASSDLPGQGIYDEQFF
TRBJ2-5 | TRBD2 | TRBV20-1 | 14 | few | TGCAGTGCTCGGCTAGCGGGAGTACGGGAGACCCAGTACTTC | CSARLAGVRETQYF
TRBJ2-1 | TRBD2 | TRBV4-1 | 15 | NA | TGCGCCAGCAGCCCACCTAGCGGGAGGCGGAATGAGCAGTTCTTC | CASSPPSGRRNEQFF
TRBJ1-2 | TRBD1 | TRBV4-1 | 16 | NA | TGCGCCAGCAGCCATCAAGGGACAGCGCTAGGGTATGGCTACACCTTC | CASSHQGTALGYGYTF
TRBJ2-5 | NA | TRBV15 | 12 | few | TGTGCCACCAGCAGAGACGGAGGGACCCAGTACTTC | CATSRDGGTQYF
TRBJ2-7 | NA | TRBV20-1 | 15 | NA | TGCAGTGCCCGGCCAAATCGGCCCGCTTCTTACGAGCAGTACTTC | CSARPNRPASYEQYF
TRBJ2-1 | NA | TRBV20-1 | 15 | few | TGCAGTGCCTCCCGCTCGGGGAGCTCCTACAATGAGCAGTTCTTC | CSASRSGSSYNEQFF
TRBJ2-5 | NA | TRBV5-4 | 15 | NA | TGTGCCAGCAGCTTGGGTCTAGCGTCACAAGAGACCCAGTACTTC | CASSLGLASQETQYF
TRBJ2-5 | TRBD2 | TRBV19 | 19 | once | TGTGCCAGTAGTATAGGGGCTAGCGGAGCCCTTGGGGGGAAAGAGACCCAGTACTTC | CASSIGASGALGGKETQYF
TRBJ2-1 | TRBD1 | TRBV7-2 | 15 | few | TGTGCCAGCAGCTTTGACAGGGGAGCGAACAATGAGCAGTTCTTC | CASSFDRGANNEQFF
TRBJ2-5 | NA | TRBV20-1 | 15 | few | TGCAGTGCTAGAGCCCCTCTGGGGCCCAGGGAGACCCAGTACTTC | CSARAPLGPRETQYF